The clone carrying this T cell receptor beta chain was observed a handful of times. TCRdb fed the RACE reads into MiXCR, producing one record per CDR3 protein. There are 190,000 or so distinct CDR3 sequences in the sample; around 30% occur only once, and under 3% lies in the top ten. The sample originates from a study of human T cells and chemical hapten exposure. About the study: Each week of the roughly 24-week study, patients had diphenylcyclopropenone applied to the scalp.

In germline, CDR1 is SGHTA, CDR2 FQGTGA. After removal of 5 bases from V and 0 bases from J, the junction contained 6 bases not matched to a gene. CDR3 length equals 15 residues. Indicated time point: pre-sensitization, week 0. Treatment noted: therapeutic diphenylcyclopropenone sensitization with weekly scalp DPC. The donor pool consisted of alopecia patients aged 18 to 70 years, considered suitable for DPC. Sequencing used whole blood, obtained in connection with sensitization to the hapten diphenylcyclopropenone (DPC). This chain connects TRBV7-3 to TRBJ1-1; 7 bases are shared with TRBD1. This receptor was taken from a woman in her twenties or thirties with alopecia areata. Some clones in this sample may be carry-over from other donors' samples. CDR3 sequence: CASSAGGTVNTEAFF. CDR3 sequence (DNA): TGTGCCAGCAGCGCAGGGGGGACAGTGAACACTGAAGCTTTCTTT.